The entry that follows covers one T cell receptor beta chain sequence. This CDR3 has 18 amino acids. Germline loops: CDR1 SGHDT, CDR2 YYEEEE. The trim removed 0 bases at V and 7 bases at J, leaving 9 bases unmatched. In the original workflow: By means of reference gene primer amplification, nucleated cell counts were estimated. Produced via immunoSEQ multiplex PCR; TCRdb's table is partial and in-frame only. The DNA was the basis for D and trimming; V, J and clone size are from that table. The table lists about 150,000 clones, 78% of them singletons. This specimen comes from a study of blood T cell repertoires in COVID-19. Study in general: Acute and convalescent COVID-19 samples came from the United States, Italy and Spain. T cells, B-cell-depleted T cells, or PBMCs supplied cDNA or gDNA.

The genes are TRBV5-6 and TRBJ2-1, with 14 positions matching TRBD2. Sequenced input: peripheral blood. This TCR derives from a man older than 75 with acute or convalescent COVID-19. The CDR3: CASSLAGTSGGTRNEQFF. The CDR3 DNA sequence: TGTGCCAGCAGCTTGGCAGGGACTAGCGGGGGTACCAGGAATGAGCAGTTCTTC.